This TCR beta chain originates from a study of blood T cell repertoires in COVID-19. About the research overall: Samples came from the United States, Italy and Spain, spanning acute and convalescent COVID-19.

This clone was found a few times. Methods used by the authors: Reference gene primer amplification gave estimated nucleated cell counts. Measured with immunoSEQ multiplex PCR; TCRdb has only the in-frame clones, and not every one. V and J calls and clone size come straight from that table; D and trimming were deduced from the DNA. The sample lists about 200,000 clones; just under 85% were seen once. Followed longitudinally, the Seattle patients had been enrolled during active infection. Germline CDR1 and CDR2: SGDLS and YYNGEE. CDR3 length: 14 amino acids. V lost 4 bases and J lost 1, with 12 bases in between.

V is TRBV9 and J is TRBJ2-7, with D perhaps TRBD2 (5 bases). The sequenced material came from peripheral blood. The clonotype was recovered from a man in his 60s with COVID-19, enrolled during active disease. The CDR3 nucleotides read TGTGCCAGCAGCTCTCCGGGGTCGTCCTACGAGCAGTACTTC. It codes for CASSSPGSSYEQYF.